This T cell receptor beta chain was captured by sequencing in a study of technical replicates of blood from a few donors. V lost 0 bases to trimming and J lost 5 bases, with 13 bases between them. CDR1 is MRHNA, CDR2 SNTAGT, per germline. There are 15 residues in the CDR3. Profiling relied on immunoSEQ multiplex PCR, and the TCRdb table lists in-frame clones only, not all of them. The table lists about 85,000 clones, approximately 94% of them singletons. In this sample, this clone turned up once. The rearrangement joins TRBV6-4 to TRBJ1-1; possibly TRBD1 for D (5 bases). This clonotype originated in a human donor in good health. The sample taken for sequencing was T cells isolated from PBMCs. CDR3 loop: CASSDSRMGGTEAFF. The CDR3 bases are TGTGCCAGCAGTGACTCACGCATGGGGGGGACTGAAGCTTTCTTT.